This is a list of T cell receptor beta chains from one sample in a study of read filtering for tumor transcriptome and immune sequencing. MiXCR, run by TCRdb on the reads, gives a single entry per CDR3 protein. In the table there are more than 70,000 distinct CDR3 sequences, 20% to 25% of which are singletons. The source material was a population of CD138-negative cells sorted from bone marrow. The receptors shown here come from a donor at least 40 years old with multiple myeloma. CDR3s include the opening cysteine and the closing phenylalanine or tryptophan. D genes are given only for firm matches. Clone size is given for some rows only: seen once, a few or many times, or a class if the clone is expanded.

v_gene	abundance	d_gene	j_gene	CDR3aa	CDR3nt
TRBV7-9	many	NA	TRBJ2-2	CASSLVNQGTGELFF	TGTGCCAGCAGCTTAGTAAACCAGGGGACCGGGGAGCTGTTTTTT
TRBV2	many	TRBD2	TRBJ2-1	CASSPLAGGANEQFF	TGTGCCAGCAGTCCGCTAGCGGGGGGCGCCAATGAGCAGTTCTTC
TRBV12-3/TRBV12-4	NA	NA	TRBJ2-1	CASSLAQESEQFF	TGTGCCAGCAGTTTAGCCCAGGAGAGCGAGCAGTTCTTC
TRBV5-1	NA	TRBD1	TRBJ1-5	CASSWIGGSQPQHF	TGCGCCAGCAGCTGGATAGGGGGCAGTCAGCCCCAGCATTTT
TRBV4-1	many	NA	TRBJ2-1	CASSQAKRSNEQFF	TGCGCCAGCAGTCAAGCTAAGCGATCCAATGAGCAGTTCTTC
TRBV2	many	TRBD2	TRBJ2-5	CASSGRGGGETQYF	TGTGCCAGCAGCGGACGGGGGGGCGGGGAGACCCAGTACTTC
TRBV7-9	NA	TRBD1	TRBJ2-7	CASSSRTGSGEQYF	TGTGCCAGCAGCTCCCGGACAGGGTCGGGGGAGCAGTACTTC
TRBV5-1	NA	NA	TRBJ1-1	CASKELSGNTEAFF	TGCGCCAGCAAGGAATTGTCAGGGAACACTGAAGCTTTCTTT
TRBV27	many	NA	TRBJ2-7	CASSFKAGPIDEQYF	TGTGCCAGCAGTTTTAAGGCAGGACCTATCGACGAGCAGTACTTC
TRBV2	many	NA	TRBJ1-1	CARRRSEAFF	TGTGCCAGAAGGAGGTCTGAAGCTTTCTTT
TRBV18	NA	NA	TRBJ1-2	CASSPEVNYGYTF	TGTGCCAGCTCACCAGAGGTTAACTATGGCTACACCTTC
TRBV29-1	NA	NA	TRBJ1-1	CSVETRTGMGGTEAFF	TGCAGCGTTGAAACCCGGACGGGTATGGGAGGCACTGAAGCTTTCTTT
TRBV14	NA	NA	TRBJ2-5	CASSHSGAETQYF	TGTGCCAGCAGCCACTCCGGAGCGGAGACCCAGTACTTC
TRBV2	many	TRBD1	TRBJ2-1	CASRKGTESYNEQFF	TGTGCCAGCAGAAAGGGGACAGAGTCCTACAATGAGCAGTTCTTC
TRBV28	many	TRBD2	TRBJ2-7	CASTVLGASGVYEQYF	TGTGCCAGCACCGTTCTGGGGGCTAGCGGGGTCTACGAGCAGTACTTC
TRBV6-5	few	TRBD2	TRBJ2-3	CASGPKFGLAADTQYF	TGTGCCAGCGGTCCCAAGTTCGGACTAGCTGCAGATACGCAGTATTTT